Listed below are T cell receptor beta chains from one sample, sequenced in a study of blood T cells in healthy people across ages. One entry per CDR3 protein, called by TCRdb with MiXCR from the 5' RACE reads. Of hundreds of thousands of distinct CDR3 sequences listed, roughly 49% are singletons. The sequenced material came from blood. The receptors derive from a woman aged 55-70 years in good health. Both conserved end residues are part of each CDR3. The D gene is left open where the match is weak.

CASSTQGSGANVLTF,TRBV7-2,TRBD1,15
CASSSLPLGSGSNEQFF,TRBV7-3,TRBD2,17
CATRGTTFYEQYF,TRBV7-9,NA,13
CASSDRTGSGANVLTF,TRBV5-1,TRBD1,16
CASSQTGDGWETQYF,TRBV7-8,TRBD1,15
CASSTDGYSYEQYF,TRBV28,NA,14
CSARRTNTEAFF,TRBV20-1,NA,12
CASSPLGAEGTRYF,TRBV25-1,NA,14
CASSLRDRGDTQYF,TRBV5-1,TRBD1,14
CASGRTTGGKGSNEQFF,TRBV5-6,TRBD1,17
CASSGGLASNEQFF,TRBV2,TRBD2,14
CAISGTDSLNEKLFF,TRBV10-3,NA,15
CSARAWNSPLHF,TRBV20-1,NA,12
CSAATGTGGEETQYF,TRBV20-1,TRBD1,15
CSARRTGSIYEQYF,TRBV20-1,TRBD1,14
CASSQRQGRSGPLHF,TRBV28,TRBD1,15
CASSSPGDWEQYF,TRBV27,NA,13
CASSLVGGNGETQYF,TRBV11-2,NA,15